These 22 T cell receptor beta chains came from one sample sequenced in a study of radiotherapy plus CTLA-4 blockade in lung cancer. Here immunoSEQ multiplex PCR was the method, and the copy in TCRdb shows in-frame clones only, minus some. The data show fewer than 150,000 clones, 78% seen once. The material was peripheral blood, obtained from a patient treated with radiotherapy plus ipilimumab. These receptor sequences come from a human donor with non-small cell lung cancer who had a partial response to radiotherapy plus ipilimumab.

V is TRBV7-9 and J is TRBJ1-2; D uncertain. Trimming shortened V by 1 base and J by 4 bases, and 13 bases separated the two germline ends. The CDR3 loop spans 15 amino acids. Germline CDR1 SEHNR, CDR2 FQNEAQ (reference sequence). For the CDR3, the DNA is TGTGCCAGCAGCTTAGGTGGGGAGATTATCTATGGCTACACCTTC. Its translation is CASSLGGEIIYGYTF.

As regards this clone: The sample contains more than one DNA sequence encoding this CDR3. The CDR3 loop is CASIPIVGQGVRARSYEQYV. The DNA of the CDR3 is TGCGCCAGCATTCCAATAGTTGGACAGGGGGTTAGGGCCCGTTCCTACGAGCAGTACGTC. The chain has TRBV27 and TRBJ2-7, with 10 bases aligning to TRBD1. Germline V gene lookup returns CDR1 MNHEY and CDR2 SMNVEV (reference sequence). This CDR3 region has 20 residues.

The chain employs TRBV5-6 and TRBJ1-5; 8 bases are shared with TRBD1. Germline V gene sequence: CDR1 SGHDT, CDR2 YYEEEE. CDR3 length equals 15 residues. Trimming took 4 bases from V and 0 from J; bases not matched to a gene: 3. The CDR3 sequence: CASSRQGLSNQPQHF. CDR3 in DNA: TGTGCCAGCAGCCGACAGGGGCTTAGCAATCAGCCCCAGCATTTT. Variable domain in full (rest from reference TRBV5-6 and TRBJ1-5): DAGVTQSPTHLIKTRGQQVTLRCSPKSGHDTVSWYQQALGQGPQFIFQYYEEEERQRGNFPDRFSGHQFPNYSSELNVNALLLGDSALYLCASSRQGLSNQPQHFGDGTRLSIL.

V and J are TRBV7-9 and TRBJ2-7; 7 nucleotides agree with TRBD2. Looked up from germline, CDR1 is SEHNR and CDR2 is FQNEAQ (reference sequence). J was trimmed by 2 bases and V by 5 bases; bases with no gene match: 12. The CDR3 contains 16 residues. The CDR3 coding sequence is TGTGCCAGCAGCCCAGTCGGCGGGAGCGTAACCTACGAGCAGTACTTC. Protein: CASSPVGGSVTYEQYF. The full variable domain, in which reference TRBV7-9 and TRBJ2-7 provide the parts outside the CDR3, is DTGVSQNPRHKITKRGQNVTFRCDPISEHNRLYWYRQTLGQGPEFLTYFQNEAQLEKSRLLSDRFSAERPKGSFSTLEIQRTEQGDSAMYLCASSPVGGSVTYEQYFGPGTRLTVT.

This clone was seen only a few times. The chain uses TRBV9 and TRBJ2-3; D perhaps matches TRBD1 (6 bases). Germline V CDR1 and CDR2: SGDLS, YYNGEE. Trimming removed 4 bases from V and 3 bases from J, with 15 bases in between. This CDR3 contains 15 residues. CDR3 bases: TGTGCCAGCAGCCCGACAGGCATGGGGACAGATACGCAGTATTTT. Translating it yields CASSPTGMGTDTQYF.

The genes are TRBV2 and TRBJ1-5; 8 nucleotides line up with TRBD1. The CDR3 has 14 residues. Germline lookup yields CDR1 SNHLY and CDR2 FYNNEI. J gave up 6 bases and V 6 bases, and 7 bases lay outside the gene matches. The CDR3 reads CASSPTGALQPQHF. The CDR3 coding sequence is TGTGCCAGCAGCCCGACAGGGGCTCTTCAGCCCCAGCATTTT.

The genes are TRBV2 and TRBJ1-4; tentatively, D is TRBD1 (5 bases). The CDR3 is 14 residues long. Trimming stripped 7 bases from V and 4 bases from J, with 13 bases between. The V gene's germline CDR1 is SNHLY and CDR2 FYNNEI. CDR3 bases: TGTGCCAGCACCCGGCAGGGTCTTAATGAAAAACTGTTTTTT. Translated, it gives CASTRQGLNEKLFF.

CDR3 residues: CAISAASGSGELFF. CDR3 sequence (DNA): TGTGCCATCAGTGCGGCTAGCGGATCTGGGGAGCTGTTTTTT. The chain couples TRBV10-3 to TRBJ2-2; 7 bases align to TRBD2. With 4 bases clipped from V and 8 bases from J, the junction kept 7 bases outside the gene matches. Germline V CDR1 and CDR2: ENHRY, SYGVKD. CDR3 length equals 14 residues.

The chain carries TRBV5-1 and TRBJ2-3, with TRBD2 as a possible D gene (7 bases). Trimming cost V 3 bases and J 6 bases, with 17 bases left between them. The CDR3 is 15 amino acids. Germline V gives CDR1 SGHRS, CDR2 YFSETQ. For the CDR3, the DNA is TGCGCCAGCAGCTGGGGGGGCAGTTCGAGGGATACGCAGTATTTT. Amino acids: CASSWGGSSRDTQYF.

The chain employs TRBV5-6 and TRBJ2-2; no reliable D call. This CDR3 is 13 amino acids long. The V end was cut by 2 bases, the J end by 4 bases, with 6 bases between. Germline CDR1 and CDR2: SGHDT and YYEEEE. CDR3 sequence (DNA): TGTGCCAGCAGCTTTGCTAGCACCGGGGAGCTGTTTTTT. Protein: CASSFASTGELFF.

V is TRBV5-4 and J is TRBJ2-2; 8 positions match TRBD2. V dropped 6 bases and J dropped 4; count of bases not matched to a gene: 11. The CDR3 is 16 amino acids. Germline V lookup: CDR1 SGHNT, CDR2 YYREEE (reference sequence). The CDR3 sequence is CASKNSGTRSTGELFF. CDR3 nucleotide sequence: TGTGCCAGCAAGAACTCCGGGACTAGAAGCACCGGGGAGCTGTTTTTT.

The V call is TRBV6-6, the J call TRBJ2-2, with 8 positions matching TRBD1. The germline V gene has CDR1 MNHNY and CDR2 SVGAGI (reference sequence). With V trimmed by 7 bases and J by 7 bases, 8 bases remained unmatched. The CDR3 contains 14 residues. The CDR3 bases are TGTGCCAGCAAACTGACAGGGGACAACGGGGAGCTGTTTTTT. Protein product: CASKLTGDNGELFF.

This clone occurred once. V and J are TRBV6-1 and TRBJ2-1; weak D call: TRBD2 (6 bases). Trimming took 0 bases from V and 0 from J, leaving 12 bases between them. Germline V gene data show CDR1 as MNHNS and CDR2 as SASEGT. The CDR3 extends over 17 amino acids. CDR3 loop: CASSEAVSGYSYNEQFF. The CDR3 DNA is TGTGCCAGCAGTGAAGCGGTTAGCGGATACTCCTACAATGAGCAGTTCTTC.

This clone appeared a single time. CDR3 DNA sequence: TGTGCCAGCAGCCCGGGACTAGCGGGATACGAGCAGTACTTC. It specifies CASSPGLAGYEQYF. The chain links TRBV6-1 to TRBJ2-7, with 13 bases aligning to TRBD2. V dropped 6 bases and J dropped 4; count of bases not matched to a gene: 3. The CDR3 has 14 amino acids. Germline V gene sequence: CDR1 MNHNS, CDR2 SASEGT.

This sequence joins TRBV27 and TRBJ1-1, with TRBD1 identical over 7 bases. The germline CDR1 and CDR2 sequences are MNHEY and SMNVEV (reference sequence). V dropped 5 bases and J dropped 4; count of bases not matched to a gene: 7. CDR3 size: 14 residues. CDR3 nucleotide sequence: TGTGCCAGCAGTCCCCAGACAGGGTCCACTGAAGCTTTCTTT. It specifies CASSPQTGSTEAFF.

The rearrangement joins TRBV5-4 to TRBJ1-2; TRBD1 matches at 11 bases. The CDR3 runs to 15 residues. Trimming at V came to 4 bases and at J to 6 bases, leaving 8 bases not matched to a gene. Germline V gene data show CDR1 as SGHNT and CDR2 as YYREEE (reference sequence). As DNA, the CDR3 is TGTGCCAGCAGCGCCCCGGGACAGGGGGATCATGGCTACACCTTC. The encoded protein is CASSAPGQGDHGYTF.

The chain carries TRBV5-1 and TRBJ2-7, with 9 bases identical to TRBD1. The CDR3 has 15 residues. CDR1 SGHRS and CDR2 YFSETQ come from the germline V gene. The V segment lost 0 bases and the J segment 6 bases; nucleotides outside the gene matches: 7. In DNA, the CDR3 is TGCGCCAGCAGCTTGGAGGGACAGGGCAGGTCCGAGCAGTACTTC. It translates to CASSLEGQGRSEQYF. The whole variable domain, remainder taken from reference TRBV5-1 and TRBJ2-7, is KAGVTQTPRYLIKTRGQQVTLSCSPISGHRSVSWYQQTPGQGLQFLFEYFSETQRNKGNFPGRFSGRQFSNSRSEMNVSTLELGDSALYLCASSLEGQGRSEQYFGPGTRLTVT.

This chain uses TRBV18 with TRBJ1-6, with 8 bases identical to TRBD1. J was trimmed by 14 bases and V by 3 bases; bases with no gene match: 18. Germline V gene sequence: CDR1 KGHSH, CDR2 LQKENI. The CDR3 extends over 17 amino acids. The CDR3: CASSPTGDSIRDVALHF. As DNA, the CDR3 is TGTGCCAGCTCACCGACAGGGGACTCTATTAGGGATGTCGCCCTCCACTTT.

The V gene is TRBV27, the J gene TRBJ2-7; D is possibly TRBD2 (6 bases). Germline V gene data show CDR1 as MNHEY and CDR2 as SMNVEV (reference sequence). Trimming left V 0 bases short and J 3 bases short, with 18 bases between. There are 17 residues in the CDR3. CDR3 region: CASSLSGLLAQNYEQYF. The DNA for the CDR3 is TGTGCCAGCAGTTTATCGGGTTTACTAGCACAGAACTACGAGCAGTACTTC.

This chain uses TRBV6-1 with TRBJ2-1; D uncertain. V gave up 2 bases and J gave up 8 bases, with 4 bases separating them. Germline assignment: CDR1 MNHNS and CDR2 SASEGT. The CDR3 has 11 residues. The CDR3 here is CASSERDEQFF. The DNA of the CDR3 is TGTGCCAGCAGTGAACGGGATGAGCAGTTCTTC.

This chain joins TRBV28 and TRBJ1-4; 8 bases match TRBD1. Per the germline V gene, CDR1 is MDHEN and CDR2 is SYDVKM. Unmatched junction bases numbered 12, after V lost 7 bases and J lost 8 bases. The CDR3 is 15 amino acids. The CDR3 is CASILKTGVGEKLFF. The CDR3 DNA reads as TGTGCCAGCATCCTTAAGACAGGGGTGGGGGAAAAACTGTTTTTT.

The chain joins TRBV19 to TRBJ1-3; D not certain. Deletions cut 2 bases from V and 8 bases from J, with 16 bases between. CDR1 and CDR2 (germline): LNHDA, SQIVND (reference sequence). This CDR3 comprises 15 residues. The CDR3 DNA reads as TGTGCCAGTAGTATAAAGGCAAGCGGAGAACACACCATATATTTT. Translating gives CASSIKASGEHTIYF. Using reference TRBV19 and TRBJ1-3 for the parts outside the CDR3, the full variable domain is DGGITQSPKYLFRKEGQNVTLSCEQNLNHDAMYWYRQDPGQGLRLIYYSQIVNDFQKGDIAEGYSVSREKKESFPLTVTSAQKNPTAFYLCASSIKASGEHTIYFGEGSWLTVV.